This T cell receptor beta chain comes out of a study of blood T cell repertoires in COVID-19 (dated by TCRdb to between 2020 and 2021). A note on the overall study: Collaborator samples came from the United States, Italy and Spain and covered acute and convalescent phases of COVID-19. The repertoires were released in a freely available public database meant as a resource for research on the immune response to SARS-CoV-2. Sample metadata almost always included a de-identified subject ID, COVID-19 status, age in years and sex. The dataset comprised deeply sampled blood TCRbeta repertoires from subjects exposed to, actively infected with, or recovered from COVID-19. The prospective study material was composed of cDNA or gDNA derived from T cells, B-cell-depleted T cells, or PBMCs. Samples were obtained from the ongoing ImmuneRACE study (first 160 participants) and from over a thousand subjects provided by 6 global collaborators. Where HLA class I and class II types were available, the types were taken from metadata supplied by the sample provider, not from assay-based typing. The research as a whole found: Clinical and demographic metadata were provided uncurated, with the amount varying by source and participant.

Measured from the cysteine to the phenylalanine, the CDR3 is 15 residues long. Here the CDR3 DNA is all that survives: 45 bases in frame from base 1. Reading the germline V gene gives CDR1 SGDLS and CDR2 YYNGEE. V is cut back by 0 bases and J by 7 bases, with 7 bases in the junction unmatched. With regard to this clone: No antigen is known for it. Base qualities were left out, and no much larger clone turns up one base away.

TCRbeta CDR3 regions were amplified from genomic DNA using the immunoSEQ Assay, a bias-controlled multiplex PCR. Processing in the source paper ran as follows. Nucleated cell counts per sample were estimated from amplification of reference gene primers within the assay. To quantify the absolute abundance of each unique TCRbeta CDR3 rearrangement, sequence reads were collapsed and filtered. For each sample, productive Simpson clonality was calculated as the square root of Simpson's diversity index over productive rearrangements. Here the immuneACCESS table is served through TCRdb, limited to in-frame sequences with V and J called. Missing clones are a known gap in these copies; in checked studies unresolved V genes cover under half, and the rest lacks a known reason. V and J calls and clone size come straight from that table; D and trimming were deduced from the DNA. A total of 100,000 to 150,000 clones appear in this sample, about 89% of them only once. The ten top clones hold approximately 4.3% of the sample.

One collaborating source in Seattle enrolled patients while the patients were actively infected and followed the patients over time throughout the course of disease. Collaborating institutions collected whole blood in K2EDTA tubes following their own protocols. For TCRbeta analysis, collaborators shipped samples in one of three forms: frozen whole blood, isolated PBMCs, or DNA extracted from either of those sample types. This receptor was identified in a man in his sixties with COVID-19, enrolled during active disease. Sequencing input: peripheral blood. The chain couples TRBV9 to TRBJ1-1, and 9 junctional nucleotides match TRBD1. The CDR3 has the sequence CASSVVSQGAGEAFF. Here is the DNA: TGTGCCAGCAGCGTAGTATCACAGGGGGCTGGTGAAGCTTTCTTT.